A single T cell receptor (beta chain) is shown here with its context. The CDR3 is 15 residues long. The V and J ends lost 4 bases and 6 bases, in that order; junction bases with no gene match: 5. CDR1 is SSHAT and CDR2 is FNYEAQ in the germline V gene (reference sequence). This sample stems from a study of blood T cell repertoires in COVID-19. Turning to the study itself: The origin of the acute and convalescent COVID-19 samples was the United States, Italy and Spain. PBMCs, B-cell-depleted T cells, or T cells were the source of the cDNA or gDNA that made up the material.

This table comes from immunoSEQ multiplex PCR, and its TCRdb copy is limited to in-frame clones, with some not included. The sample yields under 200,000 clones, 82% seen once. The age range of participants was about 18 to 100 years, with residence in about 25 US areas. Participants had their cohort set by participant-reported clinical history. The sequenced material came from PBMCs or T cells enriched from blood (not recorded which). This receptor was obtained from a woman aged 60 to 75 with acute COVID-19. The genes are TRBV7-7 and TRBJ2-2, with 10 nucleotides matching TRBD1. The CDR3 region is CASSSVGTGAGELFF. The DNA of the CDR3 is TGTGCCAGCAGCTCAGTAGGGACAGGGGCCGGGGAGCTGTTTTTT.